This T cell receptor (beta chain) was sequenced in a study of cytomegalovirus exposure and HLA in healthy donors. Overall study: Researchers previously reported finding fewer than 140 million unique TCR beta sequences from 170 million or so T cells.

Vbeta (60) and Jbeta (13) primers were used in the PCR. Assay used: immunoSEQ multiplex PCR; TCRdb lists only in-frame clones, some missing. The sample yields 65,000 to 70,000 clones, approximately 72% seen once. Of note for this clone: Its antigen remains unidentified.

Findings of the study overall: Later work associated roughly 15,000 TCR beta sequences with HLA alleles at 0.05 false discovery rate.

Sequenced input: PBMCs. The TCR originated in a woman in her twenties or thirties in good health and CMV-seronegative.

CDR3 sequence reads: CSLRLAGNEQFF. In DNA, the CDR3 is TGCAGCCTGAGACTAGCGGGGAATGAGCAGTTCTTC. The chain links TRBV29-1 to TRBJ2-1; 11 bases are a match to TRBD2. This CDR3 has 12 amino acids. Germline V lookup: CDR1 SQVTM, CDR2 ANQGSEA. V lost 8 bases, J lost 7 bases, and 4 bases stayed unmatched.